One and the same sample provided the 13 T cell receptor beta chains below, sequenced in a study of control samples from healthy donors and cancer patients. Repertoires were generated with immunoSEQ multiplex PCR, while TCRdb's copy carries only in-frame clones and drops some. The sample records approximately 100,000 clones, around 88% being singletons. Material: blood. Every receptor here comes from a man aged 25-40 years in good health.

The CDR3 sequence: CASSYSTISGNTIYF. The CDR3 region has the DNA TGTGCCAGCAGTTACTCGACCATCTCTGGAAACACCATATATTTT. The chain joins TRBV6-5 to TRBJ1-3; the D is unclear. There are 15 residues in the CDR3. Germline assignment: CDR1 MNHEY and CDR2 SVGAGI. The germline V and J ends were trimmed by 0 bases and 0 bases, with 6 bases remaining between them.

The DNA for the CDR3 is TGCGCCAGCAGCCAAGATCTCCGGGGGACCTATGGCTACACCTTC. Encoded protein: CASSQDLRGTYGYTF. The V gene is TRBV4-1, the J gene TRBJ1-2; D might be TRBD1 (5 bases). This CDR3 region has 15 residues. Germline CDR1 reads MGHRA; CDR2 reads YSYEKL. Trimming shortened V by 0 bases and J by 4 bases, and 12 bases separated the two germline ends.

The chain couples TRBV2 to TRBJ2-4; D may be TRBD2 (5 bases). CDR1 SNHLY and CDR2 FYNNEI come from the germline V gene. V was shortened by 10 bases and J by 1 base, with 11 bases between the two germline ends. The CDR3 length is 13 residues. The CDR3 DNA follows: TGTGCCATGCTAGCCTTTGCCAAAAACATTCAGTACTTC. Encoded protein: CAMLAFAKNIQYF.

This chain joins TRBV7-9 and TRBJ2-2; D unresolved. Germline V gene sequence: CDR1 SEHNR, CDR2 FQNEAQ (reference sequence). The V end was cut by 7 bases, the J end by 6 bases, with 9 bases between. The CDR3 has 12 amino acids. The CDR3, as DNA: TGTGCCAGCACCCTGGGTGCCGGGGAGCTGTTTTTT. This encodes CASTLGAGELFF.

The V and J genes are TRBV7-9 and TRBJ1-1; D gene uncertain. The V gene's germline CDR1 is SEHNR and CDR2 FQNEAQ (reference sequence). This CDR3 comprises 14 residues. Trimming stripped 1 base from V and 4 bases from J, with 10 bases between. CDR3 bases: TGTGCCAGCAGCTTAGAGGTAGGGAGCACTGAAGCTTTCTTT. Its protein is CASSLEVGSTEAFF.

The chain has TRBV4-1 and TRBJ1-2; TRBD1 might be the D (6 bases). The V end was cut by 1 base, the J end by 4 bases, with 13 bases between. Germline lookup yields CDR1 MGHRA and CDR2 YSYEKL. This CDR3 has 15 amino acids. The CDR3 sequence: CASSQGRQETYGYTF. The CDR3 DNA reads as TGCGCCAGCAGCCAAGGTAGACAGGAAACCTATGGCTACACCTTC.

The chain has TRBV12-3 or TRBV12-4 and TRBJ2-3, with TRBD2 matching over 7 bases. The CDR3 contains 13 residues. The trim removed 6 bases at V and 6 bases at J, leaving 6 bases unmatched. The CDR3 region is CASRGGGGDTQYF. In nucleotides, the CDR3 is TGTGCCAGCAGAGGTGGGGGAGGGGATACGCAGTATTTT.

The rearrangement joins TRBV24-1 to TRBJ2-1; possible D gene TRBD1, 6 bases. V lost 5 bases and J lost 8, with 12 bases in between. The CDR3 runs 13 residues. Germline-derived CDR1 and CDR2 are KGHDR and SFDVKD. CDR3: CATSGQGLDEQFF. Written as DNA, the CDR3 is TGTGCCACCAGTGGGCAGGGGTTAGATGAGCAGTTCTTC.

J is TRBJ2-3 and V is TRBV20-1; TRBD1 or TRBD2 may be the D gene (5 bases each). Germline values: CDR1 DFQATT, CDR2 SNEGSKA (reference sequence). There are 15 residues in the CDR3. V lost 3 bases and J 4 bases, leaving 17 bases between the germline ends. CDR3 residues: CSASGGWGIADTQYF. CDR3 in DNA: TGCAGTGCTAGTGGTGGTTGGGGGATTGCAGATACGCAGTATTTT.

V and J are TRBV3-1 (or the pseudogene TRBV3-2) and TRBJ1-1; possibly TRBD1 for D (5 bases). The CDR3 has 16 residues. Germline V gives CDR1 LGHDT, CDR2 YNNKEL (reference sequence). V was pared by 1 base and J by 0 bases, with 12 bases between. In DNA, the CDR3 is TGTGCCAGCAGCCAAGCTGGGGTCAGGGTGAACACTGAAGCTTTCTTT. It encodes CASSQAGVRVNTEAFF.

The chain uses TRBV7-2 and TRBJ2-7, with 11 bases lining up with TRBD2. CDR1 and CDR2 (germline): SGHTA, FQGNSA. This CDR3 is 15 amino acids long. With 3 bases clipped from V and 2 bases from J, the junction kept 3 bases outside the gene matches. CDR3 protein: CASSFTSGSAYEQYF. The CDR3 bases are TGTGCCAGCAGCTTCACTAGCGGGAGCGCCTACGAGCAGTACTTC.

The chain joins TRBV6-8 to TRBJ2-7, with 8 bases fitting TRBD1. Trimming at V came to 7 bases and at J to 5 bases, leaving 7 bases not matched to a gene. In germline, CDR1 is MNHGY, CDR2 SAAAGT. The CDR3 is 13 amino acids. The CDR3 DNA is TGTGCCAGCACCCCCGACAGGGGCCACGAGCAGTACTTC. This sequence encodes CASTPDRGHEQYF.

The chain carries TRBV9 and TRBJ2-7; 7 bases fit TRBD2. V shed 3 bases, J shed 0 bases, and the junction held 12 bases outside the gene matches. This CDR3 has 17 amino acids. CDR1 and CDR2 (germline): SGDLS, YYNGEE. Here the CDR3 reads CASSASPMGRASYEQYF. The CDR3 bases are TGTGCCAGCAGCGCCTCACCGATGGGGAGGGCCTCCTACGAGCAGTACTTC.